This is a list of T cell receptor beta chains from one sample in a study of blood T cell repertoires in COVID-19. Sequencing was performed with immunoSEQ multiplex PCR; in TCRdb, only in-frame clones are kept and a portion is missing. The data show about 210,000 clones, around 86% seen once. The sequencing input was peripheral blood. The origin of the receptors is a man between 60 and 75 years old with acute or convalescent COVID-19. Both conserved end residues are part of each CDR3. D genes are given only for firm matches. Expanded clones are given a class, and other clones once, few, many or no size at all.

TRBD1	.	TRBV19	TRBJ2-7	CASSPSYRQGSYEQYF	TGTGCCAGTAGTCCATCATATCGACAGGGGAGCTACGAGCAGTACTTC
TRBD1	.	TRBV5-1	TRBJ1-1	CASSLAIGQELVAFF	TGCGCCAGCAGCTTGGCCATCGGACAGGAGTTAGTAGCTTTCTTT
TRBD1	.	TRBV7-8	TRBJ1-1	CASSSRGQGAPNTEAFF	TGTGCCAGCAGCTCCAGGGGGCAGGGGGCCCCGAACACTGAAGCTTTCTTT
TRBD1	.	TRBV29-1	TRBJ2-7	CSARETGANYEQYF	TGCAGCGCCCGGGAGACAGGGGCCAACTACGAGCAGTACTTC
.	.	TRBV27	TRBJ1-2	CASSPDSVSGYTF	TGTGCCAGCAGTCCAGACTCAGTCTCTGGCTACACCTTC
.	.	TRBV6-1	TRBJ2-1	CASSEAGGPFDEQFF	TGTGCCAGCAGTGAAGCGGGGGGGCCCTTCGATGAGCAGTTCTTC
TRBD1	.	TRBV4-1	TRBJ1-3	CASSQPGQGALRNTIYF	TGCGCCAGCAGCCAGCCCGGACAGGGGGCTTTAAGGAACACCATATATTTT
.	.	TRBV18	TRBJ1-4	CASSLRAPTNEKLFF	TGTGCCAGCTCACTCCGCGCCCCAACTAATGAAAAACTGTTTTTT
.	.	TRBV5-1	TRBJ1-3	CASSLHRETGNTIYF	TGCGCCAGCAGCTTACACAGGGAGACTGGAAACACCATATATTTT
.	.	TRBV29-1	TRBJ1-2	CSVEKQLDGYTF	TGCAGCGTTGAGAAACAGTTGGATGGCTACACCTTC
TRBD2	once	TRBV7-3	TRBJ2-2	CASSLAGGETGELFF	TGTGCCAGCAGCTTAGCGGGGGGAGAAACCGGGGAGCTGTTTTTT
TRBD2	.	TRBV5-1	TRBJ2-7	CASSPGGRSSYEQYF	TGCGCCAGCAGCCCGGGGGGACGGAGCTCCTACGAGCAGTACTTC
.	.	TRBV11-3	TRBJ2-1	CASSLVPTTEQFF	TGTGCCAGCAGCTTAGTCCCGACAACGGAGCAGTTCTTC
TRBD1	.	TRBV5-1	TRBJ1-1	CASSLAVTGGLNEAFF	TGCGCCAGCAGCTTGGCTGTGACAGGGGGCCTAAACGAAGCTTTCTTT
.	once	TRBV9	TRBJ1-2	CASSVGRGGYGYTF	TGTGCCAGCAGCGTAGGTCGGGGGGGCTATGGCTACACCTTC
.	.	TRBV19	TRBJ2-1	CASSRVDSLNEQFF	TGTGCCAGTAGTAGGGTTGACAGCCTCAATGAGCAGTTCTTC
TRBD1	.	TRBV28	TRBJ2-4	CASSSKTGLAKNIQYF	TGTGCCAGCAGTTCTAAGACAGGGCTAGCCAAAAACATTCAGTACTTC
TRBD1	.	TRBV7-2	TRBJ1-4	CASRNTGTAGKLFF	TGTGCCAGCAGAAACACCGGGACAGCGGGAAAACTGTTTTTT
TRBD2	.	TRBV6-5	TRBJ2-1	CASSYRVAGLNNEQFF	TGTGCCAGCAGTTACCGAGTAGCGGGATTAAACAATGAGCAGTTCTTC
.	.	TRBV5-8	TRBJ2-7	CASSPGWMTTYEQYF	TGTGCCAGCAGCCCGGGGTGGATGACAACCTACGAGCAGTACTTC
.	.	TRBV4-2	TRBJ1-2	CASSPKGRGGPGYTF	TGTGCCAGCAGCCCCAAAGGCCGGGGGGGCCCTGGCTACACCTTC
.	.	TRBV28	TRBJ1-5	CASSRGPKGQPQHF	TGTGCCAGCAGCAGGGGACCTAAGGGGCAGCCCCAGCATTTT
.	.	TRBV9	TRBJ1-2	CASSVAQGERYTF	TGTGCCAGCAGCGTAGCTCAGGGTGAGCGCTACACCTTC
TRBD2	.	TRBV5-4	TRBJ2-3	CASSFLLAGVSTDTQYF	TGTGCCAGCAGCTTCTTGCTAGCGGGGGTTAGCACAGATACGCAGTATTTT
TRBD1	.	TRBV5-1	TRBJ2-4	CASSLWTGGAVENIQYF	TGCGCCAGCAGCTTATGGACAGGGGGCGCGGTAGAAAACATTCAGTACTTC
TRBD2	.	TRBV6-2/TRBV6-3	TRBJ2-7	CASSRPLAGGSYEQYF	TGTGCCAGCAGCCGCCCACTAGCGGGGGGCTCCTACGAGCAGTACTTC
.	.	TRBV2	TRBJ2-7	CASSSDTRDEQYF	TGTGCCAGCAGTTCAGATACGCGGGACGAGCAGTACTTC
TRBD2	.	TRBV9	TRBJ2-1	CASSAGGWGNEQFF	TGTGCCAGCAGCGCCGGGGGGTGGGGCAATGAGCAGTTCTTC
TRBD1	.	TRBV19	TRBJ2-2	CASNRQGGAGELFF	TGTGCCAGTAACCGACAGGGGGGAGCCGGGGAGCTGTTTTTT
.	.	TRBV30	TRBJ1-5	CAWSTRQAQPQHF	TGTGCCTGGAGTACGCGACAGGCTCAGCCCCAGCATTTT
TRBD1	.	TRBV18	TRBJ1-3	CASSLRQGRGNTIYF	TGTGCCAGCTCACTTCGACAGGGGCGAGGAAACACCATATATTTT
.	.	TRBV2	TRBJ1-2	CASSEWMGGTNYGYTF	TGTGCCAGCAGTGAATGGATGGGGGGGACTAACTATGGCTACACCTTC
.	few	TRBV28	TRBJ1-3	CASNVPGSGNTIYF	TGTGCCAGCAACGTACCGGGATCTGGAAACACCATATATTTT
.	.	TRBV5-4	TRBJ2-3	CASSLAGSTDTQYF	TGTGCCAGCAGCTTGGCGGGGAGCACAGATACGCAGTATTTT
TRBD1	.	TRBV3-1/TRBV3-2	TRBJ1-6	CASSQTGSSSPLHF	TGTGCCAGCAGCCAGACAGGGTCAAGTTCACCCCTCCACTTT
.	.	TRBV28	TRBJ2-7	CASSLRGAGQYF	TGTGCCAGCAGTCTACGGGGGGCGGGACAGTACTTC
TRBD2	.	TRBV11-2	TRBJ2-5	CASSRAGGNGETQYF	TGTGCCAGCAGCCGAGCGGGGGGGAACGGGGAGACCCAGTACTTC
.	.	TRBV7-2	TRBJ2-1	CASSRTFDKSYNEQFF	TGTGCCAGCAGCCGGACTTTTGACAAATCCTACAATGAGCAGTTCTTC
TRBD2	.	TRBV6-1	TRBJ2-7	CASSENVFSGGYEQYF	TGTGCCAGCAGTGAAAATGTCTTCTCGGGGGGCTACGAGCAGTACTTC
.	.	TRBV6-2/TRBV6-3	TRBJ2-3	CASSYRQLRTDTQYF	TGTGCCAGCAGTTATCGCCAGCTCCGCACAGATACGCAGTATTTC
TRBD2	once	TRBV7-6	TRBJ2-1	CASSPAGGTYNEQFF	TGTGCCAGCAGCCCAGCGGGGGGTACCTACAATGAGCAGTTCTTC
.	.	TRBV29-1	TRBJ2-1	CSVEDRWQGNEQFF	TGCAGCGTTGAAGATAGGTGGCAGGGGAATGAGCAGTTCTTC
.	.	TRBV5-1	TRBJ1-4	CASSLGRQAATNEKLFF	TGCGCCAGCAGCTTGGGCCGACAGGCCGCAACTAATGAAAAACTGTTTTTT
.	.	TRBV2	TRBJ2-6	CASSVWGESSGANVLTF	TGTGCCAGCAGTGTTTGGGGGGAAAGCTCTGGGGCCAACGTCCTGACTTTC
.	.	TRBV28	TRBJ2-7	CASSLYRGGSEQYF	TGTGCCAGCAGTCTGTACAGGGGAGGCTCCGAGCAGTACTTC
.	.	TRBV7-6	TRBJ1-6	CASSLAAGMGSPLHF	TGTGCCAGCAGCTTAGCGGCAGGGATGGGTTCACCCCTCCACTTT
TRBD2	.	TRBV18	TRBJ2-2	CASSLGLAGPRGTGELFF	TGTGCCAGCTCATTGGGACTAGCGGGGCCGCGAGGCACCGGGGAGCTGTTTTTT
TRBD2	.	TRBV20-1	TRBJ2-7	CSASNSGGKNYEQYF	TGCAGTGCTAGTAATAGCGGGGGCAAAAACTACGAGCAGTACTTC